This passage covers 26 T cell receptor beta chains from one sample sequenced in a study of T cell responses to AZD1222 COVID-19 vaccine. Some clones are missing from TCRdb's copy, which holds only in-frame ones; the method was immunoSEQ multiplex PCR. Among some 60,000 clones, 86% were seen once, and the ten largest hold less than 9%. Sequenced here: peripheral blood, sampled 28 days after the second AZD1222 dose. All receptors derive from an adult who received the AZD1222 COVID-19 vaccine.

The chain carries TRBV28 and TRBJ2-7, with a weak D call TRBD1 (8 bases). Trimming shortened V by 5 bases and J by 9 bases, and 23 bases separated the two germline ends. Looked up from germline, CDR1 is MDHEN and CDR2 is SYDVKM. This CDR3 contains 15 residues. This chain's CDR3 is CASSAGQGLAEGQYF. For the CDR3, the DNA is TGTGCCAGCAGTGCCGGACAGGGCCTAGCGGAGGGGCAGTACTTC.

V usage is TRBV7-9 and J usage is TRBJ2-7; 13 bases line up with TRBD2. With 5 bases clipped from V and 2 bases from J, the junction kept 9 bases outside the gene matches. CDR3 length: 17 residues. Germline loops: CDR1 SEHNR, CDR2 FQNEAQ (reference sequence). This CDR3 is CASSSGLAGVGPYEQYF. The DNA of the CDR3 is TGTGCCAGCAGCAGTGGACTAGCGGGAGTAGGACCCTACGAGCAGTACTTC. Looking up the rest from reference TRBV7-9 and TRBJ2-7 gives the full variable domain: DTGVSQNPRHKITKRGQNVTFRCDPISEHNRLYWYRQTLGQGPEFLTYFQNEAQLEKSRLLSDRFSAERPKGSFSTLEIQRTEQGDSAMYLCASSSGLAGVGPYEQYFGPGTRLTVT.

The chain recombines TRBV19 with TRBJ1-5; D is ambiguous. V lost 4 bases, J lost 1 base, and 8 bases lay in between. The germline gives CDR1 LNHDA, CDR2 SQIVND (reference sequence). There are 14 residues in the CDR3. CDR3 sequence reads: CASSTTGSNQPQHF. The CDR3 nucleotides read TGTGCCAGTAGTACCACCGGGAGCAATCAGCCCCAGCATTTT.

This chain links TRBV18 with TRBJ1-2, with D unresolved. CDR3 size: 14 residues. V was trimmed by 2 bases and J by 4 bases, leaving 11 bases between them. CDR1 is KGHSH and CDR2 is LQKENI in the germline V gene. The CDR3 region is CASSPEGLSYGYTF. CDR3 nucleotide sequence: TGTGCCAGCTCACCAGAAGGGTTGAGCTATGGCTACACCTTC. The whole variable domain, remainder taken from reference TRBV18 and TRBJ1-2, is NAGVMQNPRHLVRRRGQEARLRCSPMKGHSHVYWYRQLPEEGLKFMVYLQKENIIDESGMPKERFSAEFPKEGPSILRIQQVVRGDSAAYFCASSPEGLSYGYTFGSGTRLTVV.

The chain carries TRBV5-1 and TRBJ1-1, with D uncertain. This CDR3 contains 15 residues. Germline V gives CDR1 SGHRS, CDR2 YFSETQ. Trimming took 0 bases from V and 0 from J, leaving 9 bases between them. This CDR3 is CASSLVSGMNTEAFF. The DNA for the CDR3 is TGCGCCAGCAGCTTGGTTTCCGGGATGAACACTGAAGCTTTCTTT.

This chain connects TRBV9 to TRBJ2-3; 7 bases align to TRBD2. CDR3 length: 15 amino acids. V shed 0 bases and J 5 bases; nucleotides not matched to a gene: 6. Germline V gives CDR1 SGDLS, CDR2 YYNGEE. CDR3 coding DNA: TGTGCCAGCAGCGTAGTGGGGAGGGCCGAAGATACGCAGTATTTT. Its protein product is CASSVVGRAEDTQYF.

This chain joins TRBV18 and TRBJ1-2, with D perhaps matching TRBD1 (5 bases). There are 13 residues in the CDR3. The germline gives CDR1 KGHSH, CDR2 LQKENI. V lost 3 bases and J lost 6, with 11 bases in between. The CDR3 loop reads CASSPGEGHGYTF. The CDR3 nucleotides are TGTGCCAGCTCACCTGGGGAGGGGCATGGCTACACCTTC.

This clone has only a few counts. The CDR3 loop reads CASRPGRGGSQRPQHF. For the CDR3, the DNA is TGTGCCAGTAGACCAGGCCGTGGGGGGTCGCAAAGGCCCCAGCATTTT. The V call is TRBV19, the J call TRBJ1-5; perhaps TRBD1 as D (5 bases). This CDR3 contains 16 residues. V was pared by 6 bases and J by 9 bases, with 24 bases between. Germline loops: CDR1 LNHDA, CDR2 SQIVND (reference sequence).

This CDR3 reads CASSMRGSYNEQFF. CDR3 DNA sequence: TGCGCCAGCAGCATGAGGGGCTCCTACAATGAGCAGTTCTTC. The chain carries TRBV5-1 and TRBJ2-1; D possibly matches TRBD1 or TRBD2 (5 bases each). Trimming shortened V by 4 bases and J by 0 bases, and 8 bases separated the two germline ends. Germline lookup yields CDR1 SGHRS and CDR2 YFSETQ. This CDR3 is built from 14 residues.

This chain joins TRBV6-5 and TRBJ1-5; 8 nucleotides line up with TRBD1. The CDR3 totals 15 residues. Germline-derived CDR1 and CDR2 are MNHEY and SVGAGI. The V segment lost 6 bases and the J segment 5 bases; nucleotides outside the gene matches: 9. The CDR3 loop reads CASSYDRGRDQPQHF. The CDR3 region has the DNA TGTGCCAGCAGCTACGACAGGGGTAGAGATCAGCCCCAGCATTTT.

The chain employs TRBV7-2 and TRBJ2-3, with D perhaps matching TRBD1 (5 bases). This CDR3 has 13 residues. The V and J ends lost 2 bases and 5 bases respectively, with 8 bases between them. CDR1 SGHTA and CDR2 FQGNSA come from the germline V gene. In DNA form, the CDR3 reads TGTGCCAGCAGCTTACTGCAGGGAGATACGCAGTATTTT. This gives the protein CASSLLQGDTQYF.

CDR3 bases: TGTGCCAGCAGTTCACCCGCAAAAGGGGACTATGGCTACACCTTC. Translated: CASSSPAKGDYGYTF. This chain links TRBV27 with TRBJ1-2, with a tentative D call TRBD1 (5 bases). The germline CDR1 and CDR2 sequences are MNHEY and SMNVEV (reference sequence). Trimming removed 4 bases at V and 3 bases at J, with 15 bases between. The CDR3 covers 15 residues.

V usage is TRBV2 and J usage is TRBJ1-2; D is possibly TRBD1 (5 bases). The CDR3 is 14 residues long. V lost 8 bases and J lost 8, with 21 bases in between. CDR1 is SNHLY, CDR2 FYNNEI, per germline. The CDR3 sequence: CASCRDSRQGGYTF. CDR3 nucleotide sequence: TGTGCCAGCTGCCGGGACTCTCGGCAGGGCGGCTACACCTTC.

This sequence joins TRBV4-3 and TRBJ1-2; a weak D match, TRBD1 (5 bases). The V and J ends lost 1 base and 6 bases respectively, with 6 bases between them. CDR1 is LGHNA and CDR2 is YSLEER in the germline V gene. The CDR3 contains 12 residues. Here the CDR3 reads CASSQVGDGYTF. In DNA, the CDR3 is TGCGCCAGCAGCCAAGTAGGGGATGGCTACACCTTC.

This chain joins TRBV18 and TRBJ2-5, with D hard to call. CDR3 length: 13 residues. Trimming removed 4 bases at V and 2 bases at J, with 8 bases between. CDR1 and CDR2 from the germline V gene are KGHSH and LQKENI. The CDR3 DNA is TGTGCCAGCTCACGGTTGAATCAAGAGACCCAGTACTTC. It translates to CASSRLNQETQYF.

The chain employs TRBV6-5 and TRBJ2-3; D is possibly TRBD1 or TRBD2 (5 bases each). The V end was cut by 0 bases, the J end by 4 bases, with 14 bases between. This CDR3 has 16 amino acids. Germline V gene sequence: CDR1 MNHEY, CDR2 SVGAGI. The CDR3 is CASSYSNPWDPDTQYF. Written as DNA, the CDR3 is TGTGCCAGCAGTTACTCGAACCCCTGGGACCCAGATACGCAGTATTTT.

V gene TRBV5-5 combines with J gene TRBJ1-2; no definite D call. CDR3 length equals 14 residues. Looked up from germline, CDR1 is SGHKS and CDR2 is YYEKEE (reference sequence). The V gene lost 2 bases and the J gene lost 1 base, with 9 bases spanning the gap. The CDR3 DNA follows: TGTGCCAGCAGCTTTTACATTCTTAACTATGGCTACACCTTC. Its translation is CASSFYILNYGYTF.

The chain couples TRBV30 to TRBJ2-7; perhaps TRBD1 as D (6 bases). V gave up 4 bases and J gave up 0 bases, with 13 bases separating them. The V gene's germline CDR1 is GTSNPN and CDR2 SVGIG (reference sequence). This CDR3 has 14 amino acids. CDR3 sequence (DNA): TGTGCCTGGAATACCGGGACATACTCCTACGAGCAGTACTTC. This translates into CAWNTGTYSYEQYF.

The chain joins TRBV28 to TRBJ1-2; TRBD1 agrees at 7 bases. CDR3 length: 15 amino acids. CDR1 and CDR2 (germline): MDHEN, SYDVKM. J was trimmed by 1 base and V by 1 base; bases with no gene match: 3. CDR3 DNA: TGTGCCAGCAGTTTATCGTACAGGGGTAACTATGGCTACACCTTC. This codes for CASSLSYRGNYGYTF.

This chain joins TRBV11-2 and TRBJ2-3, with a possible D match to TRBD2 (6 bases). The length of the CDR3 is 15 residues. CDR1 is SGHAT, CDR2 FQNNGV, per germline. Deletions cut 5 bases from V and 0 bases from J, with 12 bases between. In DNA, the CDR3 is TGTGCCAGCAGCCTCCAAGGGACTAGCACAGATACGCAGTATTTT. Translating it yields CASSLQGTSTDTQYF.

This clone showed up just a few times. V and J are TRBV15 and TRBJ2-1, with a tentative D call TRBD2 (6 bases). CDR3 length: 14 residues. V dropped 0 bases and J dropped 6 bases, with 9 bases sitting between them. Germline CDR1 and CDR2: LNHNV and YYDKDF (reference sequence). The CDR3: CATSREGEVNEQFF. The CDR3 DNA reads TGTGCCACCAGCAGAGAGGGGGAGGTCAATGAGCAGTTCTTC.

For the CDR3, the DNA is TGTGCCAGTACTCCGATATGGGACAGGCCCACCGGGGAGCTGTTTTTT. It is translated as CASTPIWDRPTGELFF. The V gene is TRBV19, the J gene TRBJ2-2; 8 nucleotides agree with TRBD1. Germline V lookup: CDR1 LNHDA, CDR2 SQIVND (reference sequence). This CDR3 region has 16 residues. V lost 7 bases and J lost 4; bases outside the gene matches: 11.

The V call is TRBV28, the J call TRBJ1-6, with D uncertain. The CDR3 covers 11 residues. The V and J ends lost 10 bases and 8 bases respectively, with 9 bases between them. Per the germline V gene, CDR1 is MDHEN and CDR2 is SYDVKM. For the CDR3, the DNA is TGTGCCACCTGCGTCGATTCACCCCTCCACTTT. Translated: CATCVDSPLHF.

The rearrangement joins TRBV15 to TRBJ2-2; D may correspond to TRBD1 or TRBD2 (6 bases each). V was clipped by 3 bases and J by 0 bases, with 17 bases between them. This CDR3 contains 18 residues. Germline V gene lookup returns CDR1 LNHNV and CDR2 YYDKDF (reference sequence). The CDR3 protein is CATSSLPGDFPNTGELFF. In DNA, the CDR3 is TGTGCCACCAGCAGTCTTCCAGGGGACTTTCCGAACACCGGGGAGCTGTTTTTT. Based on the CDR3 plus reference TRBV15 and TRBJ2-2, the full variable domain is DAMVIQNPRYQVTQFGKPVTLSCSQTLNHNVMYWYQQKSSQAPKLLFHYYDKDFNNEADTPDNFQSRRPNTSFCFLDIRSPGLGDTAMYLCATSSLPGDFPNTGELFFGEGSRLTVL.

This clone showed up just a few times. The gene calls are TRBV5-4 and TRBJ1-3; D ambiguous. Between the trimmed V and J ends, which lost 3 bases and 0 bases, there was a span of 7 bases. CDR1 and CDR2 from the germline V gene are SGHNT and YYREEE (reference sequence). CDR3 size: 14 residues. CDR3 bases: TGTGCCAGCAGCTCCCAACTCTCTGGAAACACCATATATTTT. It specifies CASSSQLSGNTIYF.

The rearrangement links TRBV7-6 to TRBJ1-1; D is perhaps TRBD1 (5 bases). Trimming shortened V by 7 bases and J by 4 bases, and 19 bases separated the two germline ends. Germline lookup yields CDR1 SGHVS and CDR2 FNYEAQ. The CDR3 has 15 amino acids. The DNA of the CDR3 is TGTGCCAGCACCCCTTGGGGGGATACTCTCACTGAAGCTTTCTTT. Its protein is CASTPWGDTLTEAFF.